A single sample gave rise to the 20 T cell receptor beta chains below, sequenced in a study of CD8 T cell repertoires and HIV-1 epitope variants. Antigens of these TCRs are unknown. TCRdb's copy holds only in-frame clones and misses some; the assay was immunoSEQ multiplex PCR. The sample records about 5,300 clones, around two thirds being singletons. Sequenced material: cultured CD8+ T cells derived from PBMCs. The receptors were sampled from a male donor with HIV.

The V and J genes are TRBV18 and TRBJ2-1, with 11 bases lining up with TRBD1. The CDR3 consists of 17 residues. From germline, CDR1 is KGHSH and CDR2 LQKENI. V was clipped by 8 bases and J by 5 bases; unmatched bases: 14. The CDR3 nucleotides read TGTGCCAGCAGCTCGGTCCCCGGGACAGGGGGGGACAATGAGCAGTTCTTC. It is translated as CASSSVPGTGGDNEQFF.

This chain connects TRBV28 to TRBJ1-1; D gene unclear. Germline CDR1 MDHEN, CDR2 SYDVKM. V was trimmed by 8 bases and J by 5 bases, leaving 18 bases between them. This CDR3 has 14 amino acids. CDR3 nucleotides: TGTGCCAGCGGTGGGGAGTGGGCAGGAACTGAAGCTTTCTTT. This gives the protein CASGGEWAGTEAFF.

This chain links TRBV28 with TRBJ2-5, with TRBD1 matching 7 bases. The length of the CDR3 is 16 residues. V was pared by 1 base and J by 2 bases, with 7 bases of the junction left unmatched. Germline V lookup: CDR1 MDHEN, CDR2 SYDVKM. The CDR3 DNA reads TGTGCCAGCAGTTTATCCGGGACAGTTAATCAAGAGACCCAGTACTTC. Encoded protein: CASSLSGTVNQETQYF.

This chain links TRBV27 with TRBJ2-7; 8 positions agree with TRBD1. The junction had 8 bases not matched to a gene; V was cut back by 5 bases and J by 5 bases. This CDR3 has 14 residues. The germline V gene has CDR1 MNHEY and CDR2 SMNVEV (reference sequence). This chain's CDR3 is CASSPGQVLHEQYF. CDR3 bases: TGTGCCAGCAGTCCGGGACAGGTGCTACACGAGCAGTACTTC.

This CDR3 reads CASSSTGGQAGWRAEQYF. As DNA, the CDR3 is TGTGCCAGCAGCTCCACAGGAGGTCAGGCGGGATGGCGGGCCGAGCAGTACTTC. The chain is built from TRBV11-2 and TRBJ2-7; D might be TRBD2 (6 bases). Trimming removed 4 bases at V and 6 bases at J, with 28 bases between. The CDR3 extends over 18 amino acids. CDR1 is SGHAT, CDR2 FQNNGV, per germline.

This clone was detected a few times. V is TRBV6-6 and J is TRBJ2-7; D is possibly TRBD1 (5 bases). This CDR3 is 15 amino acids long. From germline, CDR1 is MNHNY and CDR2 SVGAGI (reference sequence). V dropped 0 bases and J dropped 3 bases, with 12 bases sitting between them. The CDR3 bases are TGTGCCAGCAGTTACTCGCCAGGGTTAGACTACGAGCAGTACTTC. Protein sequence: CASSYSPGLDYEQYF.

V usage is TRBV4-3 and J usage is TRBJ1-1, with a possible D match to TRBD1 (6 bases). The CDR3 is 12 amino acids. The V end lost 1 base, the J end lost 8 bases, and 8 bases lay between the germline ends. CDR1 is LGHNA and CDR2 is YSLEER in the germline V gene. CDR3 in amino acids: CASSQGTAEAFF. The DNA of the CDR3 is TGCGCCAGCAGCCAAGGGACAGCCGAAGCTTTCTTT.

The CDR3 here is CASSPEGGKTEAFF. The CDR3 DNA reads as TGTGCCAGCAGCCCCGAGGGGGGAAAGACTGAAGCTTTCTTT. This chain uses TRBV13 with TRBJ1-1; TRBD1 might be the D (6 bases). The length of the CDR3 is 14 residues. V lost 5 bases to trimming and J lost 5 bases, with 15 bases between them. Germline lookup yields CDR1 PRHDT and CDR2 FYEKMQ (reference sequence).

The J gene is TRBJ2-3, the V gene TRBV5-1; 7 nucleotides agree with TRBD2. Germline V gene sequence: CDR1 SGHRS, CDR2 YFSETQ. V lost 4 bases and J lost 4; bases outside the gene matches: 12. The CDR3 is 16 amino acids. The DNA for the CDR3 is TGCGCCAGCAGCCCACCGGGGGAAAGCGGGGCAGATACGCAGTATTTT. Translating gives CASSPPGESGADTQYF.

The chain combines TRBV4-3 with TRBJ2-3; D is uncertain. Germline V gives CDR1 LGHNA, CDR2 YSLEER. V shed 0 bases and J shed 2 bases, with 9 bases lying between them. This CDR3 is 15 amino acids long. The DNA of the CDR3 is TGCGCCAGCAGCCAAGATTGGGGTAACACAGATACGCAGTATTTT. As protein: CASSQDWGNTDTQYF.

The rearrangement links TRBV6-1 to TRBJ1-5; TRBD1 agrees at 7 bases. CDR1 and CDR2 from the germline V gene are MNHNS and SASEGT. This CDR3 region has 16 residues. The junction had 9 bases not matched to a gene; V was cut back by 3 bases and J by 4 bases. CDR3 sequence (DNA): TGTGCCAGCAGTGAGGCCAGGGGGAAGCTAAATCAGCCCCAGCATTTT. Translated: CASSEARGKLNQPQHF.

The chain's CDR3 is CASSLGDGSSSYEQYF. The DNA of the CDR3 is TGTGCCAGCAGCTTGGGGGACGGGAGCAGCTCCTACGAGCAGTACTTC. The chain has TRBV5-4 and TRBJ2-7, with D maybe TRBD2 (6 bases). There are 16 residues in the CDR3. Germline lookup yields CDR1 SGHNT and CDR2 YYREEE (reference sequence). Deletions cut 0 bases from V and 0 bases from J, with 13 bases between.

The J gene is TRBJ2-3, the V gene TRBV9; the match to TRBD2 covers 10 bases. Per germline, CDR1 SGDLS and CDR2 YYNGEE. The CDR3 has 18 amino acids. V gave up 4 bases and J gave up 0 bases; unmatched junction bases: 11. CDR3 DNA sequence: TGTGCCAGCAGCCTCGAGCGGGGGGGCAGCTCCAGCACAGATACGCAGTATTTT. Its translation is CASSLERGGSSSTDTQYF.

The genes are TRBV7-9 and TRBJ2-6, with 12 bases that match TRBD2. The CDR3 totals 19 residues. Germline values: CDR1 SEHNR, CDR2 FQNEAQ (reference sequence). V shed 5 bases, J shed 2 bases, and the junction held 10 bases outside the gene matches. CDR3 in DNA: TGTGCCAGCAGCCCGACCCGGCTAGCGGGAGGGGCTGGGGCCAACGTCCTGACTTTC. Protein product: CASSPTRLAGGAGANVLTF.

The rearrangement uses TRBV5-6 and TRBJ1-4; D is uncertain. This CDR3 is built from 15 residues. The V gene lost 0 bases and the J gene lost 7 bases, with 13 bases spanning the gap. The V gene's germline CDR1 is SGHDT and CDR2 YYEEEE. The CDR3 spells CASSLVAQTSEKLFF. The DNA for the CDR3 is TGTGCCAGCAGCTTGGTGGCCCAAACGAGTGAAAAACTGTTTTTT. Supplemented by reference TRBV5-6 and TRBJ1-4, the full variable domain reads DAGVTQSPTHLIKTRGQQVTLRCSPKSGHDTVSWYQQALGQGPQFIFQYYEEEERQRGNFPDRFSGHQFPNYSSELNVNALLLGDSALYLCASSLVAQTSEKLFFGSGTQLSVL.

The chain recombines TRBV28 with TRBJ2-1; 14 bases are a match to TRBD2. Unmatched junction bases numbered 9, after V lost 2 bases and J lost 9 bases. CDR3 length: 17 residues. Germline CDR1 is MDHEN and CDR2 is SYDVKM. CDR3 loop: CASSLVVGLAGGGEQFF. CDR3 nucleotide sequence: TGTGCCAGCAGTTTAGTCGTCGGACTAGCGGGGGGTGGTGAGCAGTTCTTC.

In this sample, this clone turned up a few times. J is TRBJ2-3 and V is TRBV10-2; 11 nucleotides agree with TRBD2. The germline V gene has CDR1 WSHSY and CDR2 SAAADI. CDR3 size: 15 residues. V shed 2 bases, J shed 6 bases, and the junction held 4 bases outside the gene matches. The CDR3 DNA is TGCGCCAGCAGTGAGATAGGACTAGCGGGCGATACGCAGTATTTT. This codes for CASSEIGLAGDTQYF.

This rearrangement joins TRBV9 to TRBJ2-7, with D tentatively TRBD2 (5 bases). The CDR3 covers 13 residues. The ends were cut back, 0 bases at V and 7 bases at J, with 11 bases in the middle. CDR1 SGDLS and CDR2 YYNGEE come from the germline V gene. The CDR3 loop is CASSVDGVGEQYF. The CDR3 region has the DNA TGTGCCAGCAGCGTAGACGGGGTCGGAGAGCAGTACTTC. Filled out from reference TRBV9 and TRBJ2-7, the complete variable domain reads DSGVTQTPKHLITATGQRVTLRCSPRSGDLSVYWYQQSLDQGLQFLIQYYNGEERAKGNILERFSAQQFPDLHSELNLSSLELGDSALYFCASSVDGVGEQYFGPGTRLTVT.

The chain couples TRBV11-2 to TRBJ2-5, with 9 bases aligning to TRBD1. The end of the DNA is better explained by TRBJ2-7, so the J call may be wrong. Germline V gives CDR1 SGHAT, CDR2 FQNNGV. This CDR3 region has 15 residues. The CDR3 DNA sequence: TGTGCCAGCAGCTTAGCCGGGACAGGGACCTACGAGCAGTACTTC. It translates to CASSLAGTGTYEQYF.

The J gene is TRBJ2-5, the V gene TRBV19; TRBD2 matches at 11 bases. V dropped 10 bases and J dropped 0; count of bases not matched to a gene: 4. Germline V CDR1 and CDR2: LNHDA, SQIVND (reference sequence). This CDR3 region has 14 residues. CDR3 nucleotides: TGTGCCACGACTAGCGGGGCTTACCAAGAGACCCAGTACTTC. This translates into CATTSGAYQETQYF.